What follows are 6 T cell receptor beta chains derived from one specimen sequenced in a study of cytomegalovirus exposure and HLA in healthy donors (dated by TCRdb to between 2016 and 2019). Libraries were constructed by the immunoSEQ multiplex PCR assay. TCRdb re-hosts the immuneACCESS table, in-frame sequences only. Its copies lack some clones; in the studies checked, an unresolved V gene accounts for under half of them, and the cause for the rest is not known. The sample yields under 150,000 clones; approximately 86% were counted once. Jointly, the top ten make up under 9% of the sample. The sequenced material came from PBMCs. Every receptor here comes from a man aged 18 to 30 in good health and CMV-seropositive.

The chain carries TRBV4-2 and TRBJ2-3; the D is unclear. The CDR3 sequence is 13 residues long. Germline CDR1 LGHNA, CDR2 YNFKEQ. V was cut by 0 bases and J by 6 bases, with 7 bases left in between. In nucleotides, the CDR3 is TGTGCCAGCAGCCAAGATTTTAGTGATACGCAGTATTTT. Translation gives CASSQDFSDTQYF.

This clone was recorded only once. The J gene is TRBJ2-2, the V gene TRBV9; D remains unclear. The CDR3 totals 15 residues. V lost 0 bases and J 4 bases, leaving 10 bases between the germline ends. Germline loops: CDR1 SGDLS, CDR2 YYNGEE. CDR3 coding DNA: TGTGCCAGCAGCGTAGAGGCAGGCCTCACCGGGGAGCTGTTTTTT. Translating gives CASSVEAGLTGELFF.

The CDR3 DNA follows: TGTGCCAGCAGCCCTTCTACGGGAGATCTCCCACACGAGCAGTACTTC. Translated: CASSPSTGDLPHEQYF. V gene TRBV27 combines with J gene TRBJ2-7; D is possibly TRBD2 (6 bases). CDR3 size: 16 residues. The ends were cut back, 6 bases at V and 5 bases at J, with 23 bases in the middle. From germline, CDR1 is MNHEY and CDR2 SMNVEV (reference sequence).

In its sample, this clone was seen a few times. This rearrangement joins TRBV10-1 to TRBJ2-7; TRBD1 agrees at 7 bases. The CDR3 covers 13 residues. V shed 2 bases and J 5 bases; nucleotides not matched to a gene: 3. The germline gives CDR1 WNHNN, CDR2 SYGVQD (reference sequence). The CDR3, as DNA: TGCGCCAGCAGTGAGACAGACAGGGACGAGCAGTACTTC. This translates into CASSETDRDEQYF.

This chain connects TRBV27 to TRBJ2-3, with 7 bases identical to TRBD1. The CDR3 covers 13 residues. The V gene end was trimmed by 11 bases and the J gene end by 1 base; junction bases not matched to a gene: 6. From germline, CDR1 is MNHEY and CDR2 SMNVEV (reference sequence). CDR3 DNA: TGTGCCGTCCGACAGGGCGGCACAGATACGCAGTATTTT. Its protein is CAVRQGGTDTQYF.

The J gene is TRBJ2-3, the V gene TRBV19, with a possible D match to TRBD1 (6 bases). V lost 8 bases to trimming and J lost 5 bases, with 20 bases between them. Germline V CDR1 and CDR2: LNHDA, SQIVND (reference sequence). The CDR3 covers 15 residues. The CDR3 DNA reads as TGTGCCAGTGGCCACAGGGAAGCCTCGCTAGATACGCAGTATTTT. Amino acid sequence: CASGHREASLDTQYF.